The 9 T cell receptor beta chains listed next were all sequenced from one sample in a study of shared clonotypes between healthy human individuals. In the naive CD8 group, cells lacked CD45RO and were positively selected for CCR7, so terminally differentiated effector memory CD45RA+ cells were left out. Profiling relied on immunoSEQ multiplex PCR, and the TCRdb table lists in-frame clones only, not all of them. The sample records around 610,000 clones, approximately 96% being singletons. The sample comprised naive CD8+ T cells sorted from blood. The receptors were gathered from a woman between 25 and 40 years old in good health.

DNA of the CDR3: TGTGCCAGCAGTGAAGTCGCAGGGCCTAATGAAAAACTGTTTTTT. Protein product: CASSEVAGPNEKLFF. The chain has TRBV2 and TRBJ1-4, with D possibly being TRBD1 (5 bases). Trimming stripped 1 base from V and 3 bases from J, with 9 bases between. Germline values: CDR1 SNHLY, CDR2 FYNNEI. The CDR3 is made up of 15 amino acids.

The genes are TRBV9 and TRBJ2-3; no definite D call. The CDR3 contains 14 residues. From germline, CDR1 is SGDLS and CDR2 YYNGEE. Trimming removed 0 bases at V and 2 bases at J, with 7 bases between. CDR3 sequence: CASSVASDTDTQYF. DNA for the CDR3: TGTGCCAGCAGCGTAGCTTCAGACACAGATACGCAGTATTTT.

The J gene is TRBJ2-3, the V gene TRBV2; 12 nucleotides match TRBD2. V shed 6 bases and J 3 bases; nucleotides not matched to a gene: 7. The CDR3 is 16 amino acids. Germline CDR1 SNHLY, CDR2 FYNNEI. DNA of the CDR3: TGTGCCAGCAGGATACTAGCGGGAGGCCGTACAGATACGCAGTATTTT. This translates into CASRILAGGRTDTQYF.

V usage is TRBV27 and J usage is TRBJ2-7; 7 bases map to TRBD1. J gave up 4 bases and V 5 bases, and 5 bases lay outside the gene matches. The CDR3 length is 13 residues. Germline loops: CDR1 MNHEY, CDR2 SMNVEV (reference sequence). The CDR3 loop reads CASSPETGYEQYF. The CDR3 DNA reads TGTGCCAGCAGTCCAGAGACAGGGTACGAGCAGTACTTC.

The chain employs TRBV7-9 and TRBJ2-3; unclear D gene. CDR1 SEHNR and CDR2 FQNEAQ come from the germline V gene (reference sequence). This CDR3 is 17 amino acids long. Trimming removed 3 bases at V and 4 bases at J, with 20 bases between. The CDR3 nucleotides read TGTGCCAGCAGCTTGTATAACTTCCGCGACTGGTCAGATACGCAGTATTTT. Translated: CASSLYNFRDWSDTQYF.

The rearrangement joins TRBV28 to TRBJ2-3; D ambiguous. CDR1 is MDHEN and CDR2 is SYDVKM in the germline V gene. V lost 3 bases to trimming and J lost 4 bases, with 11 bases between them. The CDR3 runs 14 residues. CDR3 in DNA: TGTGCCAGCAGTTTCTCCCGAGTTTCAGATACGCAGTATTTT. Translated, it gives CASSFSRVSDTQYF.

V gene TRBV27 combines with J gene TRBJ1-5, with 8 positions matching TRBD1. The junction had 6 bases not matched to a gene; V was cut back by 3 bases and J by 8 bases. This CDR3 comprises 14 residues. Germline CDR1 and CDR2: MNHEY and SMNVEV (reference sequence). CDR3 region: CASSFTGGGKPQHF. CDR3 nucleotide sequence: TGTGCCAGCAGTTTCACAGGGGGTGGTAAGCCCCAGCATTTT.

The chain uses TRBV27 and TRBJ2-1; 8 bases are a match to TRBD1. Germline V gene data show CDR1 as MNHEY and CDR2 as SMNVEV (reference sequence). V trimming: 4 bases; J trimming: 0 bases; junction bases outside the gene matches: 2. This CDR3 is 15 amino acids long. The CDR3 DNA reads TGTGCCAGCAGTTGGACAGGGAGCTCCTACAATGAGCAGTTCTTC. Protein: CASSWTGSSYNEQFF.

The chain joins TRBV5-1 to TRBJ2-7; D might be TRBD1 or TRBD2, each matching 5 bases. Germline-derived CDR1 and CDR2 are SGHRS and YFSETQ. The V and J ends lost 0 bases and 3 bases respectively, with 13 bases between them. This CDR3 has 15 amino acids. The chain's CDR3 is CASSLAVLGVYEQYF. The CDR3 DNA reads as TGCGCCAGCAGCTTGGCCGTCCTGGGGGTCTACGAGCAGTACTTC.